One sample yielded the 24 T cell receptor beta chains listed below, sequenced in a study of blood T cell repertoires in COVID-19. The repertoire was sequenced with immunoSEQ multiplex PCR; TCRdb's copy has only in-frame clones and lacks some. The sample gives approximately 300,000 clones, 85% of which show up once; approximately 1.9% is in the top ten. The material sequenced was PBMCs or T cells enriched from blood (not recorded which). These receptors originate from a young woman who had been exposed to COVID-19.

The chain joins TRBV6-5 to TRBJ1-5; 7 bases map to TRBD1. The junction had 10 bases not matched to a gene; V was cut back by 5 bases and J by 6 bases. Germline CDR1 is MNHEY and CDR2 is SVGAGI. The CDR3 sequence is 15 residues long. CDR3 nucleotides: TGTGCCAGCAGTCTTAACCGAGGGGGCTTTCAGCCCCAGCATTTT. Its protein product is CASSLNRGGFQPQHF.

The genes are TRBV9 and TRBJ1-6; a weak D match, TRBD1 (5 bases). Germline V gives CDR1 SGDLS, CDR2 YYNGEE. The CDR3 runs to 18 residues. The V gene lost 0 bases and the J gene lost 0 bases, with 13 bases spanning the gap. The CDR3 region is CASSVAQESSSYNSPLHF. The CDR3 DNA follows: TGTGCCAGCAGCGTAGCACAGGAGTCGAGCTCCTATAATTCACCCCTCCACTTT.

The chain joins TRBV6-5 to TRBJ1-6; weak D call: TRBD1 (6 bases). This CDR3 is 14 amino acids long. Trimming took off 0 bases at V and 10 bases at J, with 10 bases between the two ends. In germline, CDR1 is MNHEY, CDR2 SVGAGI. Here the CDR3 reads CASSYSQGNSPLHF. The DNA of the CDR3 is TGTGCCAGCAGTTACTCCCAGGGGAACTCACCCCTCCACTTT.

CDR3 in amino acids: CASSPHGRSSYEQYF. The DNA for the CDR3 is TGTGCCAGCAGCCCCCACGGAAGGAGCTCCTACGAGCAGTACTTC. The rearrangement joins TRBV7-3 to TRBJ2-7; no clear D. Germline V gene lookup returns CDR1 SGHTA and CDR2 FQGTGA. The germline V and J ends were trimmed by 5 bases and 0 bases, with 14 bases remaining between them. The CDR3 is 15 residues long.

The J gene is TRBJ1-5, the V gene TRBV30; D possibly corresponds to TRBD1 (5 bases). Trimming removed 2 bases from V and 0 bases from J, with 20 bases in between. The CDR3 has 18 amino acids. Germline V gene lookup returns CDR1 GTSNPN and CDR2 SVGIG (reference sequence). CDR3 bases: TGTGCCTGGAGTCGGCGGCGGGGACCACAAAATAGCAATCAGCCCCAGCATTTT. Translation: CAWSRRRGPQNSNQPQHF.

The chain has TRBV28 and TRBJ1-6; D is uncertain. Trimming pared 6 bases from V and 0 bases from J, leaving 9 bases between. The germline gives CDR1 MDHEN, CDR2 SYDVKM. The CDR3 extends over 15 amino acids. The CDR3 DNA reads TGTGCCAGCAGAAAGAGGAGCTCCTATAATTCACCCCTCCACTTT. Protein: CASRKRSSYNSPLHF.

This chain connects TRBV28 to TRBJ2-1, with 16 bases fitting TRBD2. V gave up 5 bases and J gave up 15 bases; unmatched junction bases: 13. Looked up from germline, CDR1 is MDHEN and CDR2 is SYDVKM. The CDR3 runs 16 residues. CDR3 protein: CASSNLGTSGRAPGFF. The CDR3, as DNA: TGTGCCAGCAGTAACCTCGGGACTAGCGGGAGGGCCCCAGGGTTCTTC.

The DNA of the CDR3 is TGTGCCTGGAGTGTACAGAACTATGGCTACACCTTC. Protein sequence: CAWSVQNYGYTF. This rearrangement joins TRBV30 to TRBJ1-2; D gene unclear. CDR1 GTSNPN and CDR2 SVGIG come from the germline V gene (reference sequence). Trimming cost V 0 bases and J 2 bases, with 4 bases left between them. This CDR3 comprises 12 residues.

V usage is TRBV6-2 or TRBV6-3 and J usage is TRBJ2-7, with TRBD1 identical over 8 bases. The CDR3 has 16 amino acids. Looked up from germline, CDR1 is MNHEY and CDR2 is SVGEGT. J lost 7 bases, V lost 0 bases, and 11 bases had no gene match. This CDR3 is CASSYSTVQGAGEQYF. The CDR3 nucleotides are TGTGCCAGCAGTTACTCCACCGTCCAGGGGGCGGGAGAGCAGTACTTC.

This clone occurred once. The chain has TRBV6-5 and TRBJ1-6, with D possibly being TRBD1 (5 bases). CDR1 and CDR2 from the germline V gene are MNHEY and SVGAGI. Trimming removed 4 bases at V and 7 bases at J, with 17 bases between. This CDR3 is built from 16 residues. Here the CDR3 DNA reads TGTGCCAGCAGTTTTGCAGGGAAGGGTCGGAATTCACCCCTCCACTTT. This encodes CASSFAGKGRNSPLHF.

The chain uses TRBV5-6 and TRBJ2-2; 11 bases agree with TRBD2. CDR3 length equals 15 residues. V lost 4 bases, J lost 7 bases, and 6 bases stayed unmatched. The germline V gene encodes CDR1 SGHDT and CDR2 YYEEEE. CDR3: CASSLTSGSFGELFF. Written as DNA, the CDR3 is TGTGCCAGCAGCCTAACTAGCGGGAGTTTCGGGGAGCTGTTTTTT.

CDR3 residues: CASSSTGTDEQYF. CDR3 nucleotide sequence: TGTGCCAGCTCATCGACAGGCACCGACGAGCAGTACTTC. The chain has TRBV18 and TRBJ2-7; D may be TRBD1 (6 bases). Germline CDR1 is KGHSH and CDR2 is LQKENI. The CDR3 length is 13 residues. V lost 5 bases and J 5 bases, leaving 13 bases between the germline ends.

This clone appeared a few times. The chain carries TRBV7-9 and TRBJ1-2, with TRBD1 matching over 7 bases. CDR3 length equals 14 residues. Trimming took 4 bases from V and 1 from J; bases not matched to a gene: 3. The germline V gene encodes CDR1 SEHNR and CDR2 FQNEAQ (reference sequence). Here the CDR3 DNA reads TGTGCCAGCAGCTCGGGACAGAGTAACTATGGCTACACCTTC. Its protein is CASSSGQSNYGYTF. Combining the CDR3 with reference TRBV7-9 and TRBJ1-2 gives the whole variable domain DTGVSQNPRHKITKRGQNVTFRCDPISEHNRLYWYRQTLGQGPEFLTYFQNEAQLEKSRLLSDRFSAERPKGSFSTLEIQRTEQGDSAMYLCASSSGQSNYGYTFGSGTRLTVV.

V gene TRBV14 combines with J gene TRBJ1-2, with a possible D match to TRBD1 (6 bases). V gave up 5 bases and J gave up 4 bases, with 14 bases separating them. The CDR3 contains 14 residues. CDR1 and CDR2 (germline): SGHDN, FVKESK. CDR3 in amino acids: CASSYTGIGYGYTF. The CDR3 DNA is TGTGCCAGCAGCTATACAGGGATTGGCTATGGCTACACCTTC.

The rearrangement joins TRBV6-5 to TRBJ2-7; D is possibly TRBD1 (6 bases). There are 11 residues in the CDR3. Trimming took off 7 bases at V and 3 bases at J, with 7 bases between the two ends. Germline CDR1 is MNHEY and CDR2 is SVGAGI. CDR3: CASTQGYEQYF. The CDR3 coding sequence is TGTGCCAGCACACAGGGCTACGAGCAGTACTTC.

The chain has TRBV30 and TRBJ1-1; no clear D gene. The CDR3 length is 12 residues. Per germline, CDR1 GTSNPN and CDR2 SVGIG (reference sequence). Trimming removed 2 bases from V and 8 bases from J, with 12 bases in between. The CDR3 DNA reads as TGTGCCTGGAGTCCGCCGGCGGGAGAAGCTTTCTTT. This gives the protein CAWSPPAGEAFF.

V gene TRBV28 combines with J gene TRBJ2-1, with 10 bases lining up with TRBD2. V lost 5 bases, J lost 5 bases, and 12 bases stayed unmatched. The CDR3 spans 17 residues. Per germline, CDR1 MDHEN and CDR2 SYDVKM. The CDR3 DNA reads TGTGCCAGCAGTCCAATCCTCGCCGGGACTAGCGACAATGAGCAGTTCTTC. Its protein product is CASSPILAGTSDNEQFF.

The chain joins TRBV5-1 to TRBJ2-3; 8 positions match TRBD2. Germline CDR1 is SGHRS and CDR2 is YFSETQ. This CDR3 is 16 amino acids long. V lost 1 base and J lost 0; bases outside the gene matches: 4. The CDR3 bases are TGCGCCAGCAGCTTGTTACCTAGCGGGAGCACAGATACGCAGTATTTT. It translates to CASSLLPSGSTDTQYF.

V gene TRBV5-1 combines with J gene TRBJ2-2; unclear D gene. The ends were cut back, 7 bases at V and 0 bases at J, with 7 bases in the middle. Germline V CDR1 and CDR2: SGHRS, YFSETQ. This CDR3 comprises 13 residues. Here the CDR3 reads CASRVTNTGELFF. CDR3 in DNA: TGCGCCAGCCGGGTCACGAACACCGGGGAGCTGTTTTTT.

The gene calls are TRBV9 and TRBJ1-4; no clear D gene. The ends were cut back, 4 bases at V and 7 bases at J, with 14 bases in the middle. Germline CDR1 SGDLS, CDR2 YYNGEE. This CDR3 region has 14 residues. In DNA form, the CDR3 reads TGTGCCAGCAGCTTGTCGGGGAATGGTGAAAAACTGTTTTTT. Translated: CASSLSGNGEKLFF.

CDR3 protein: CASSYWVANYGYTF. The CDR3 DNA reads TGTGCCAGCAGCTACTGGGTAGCAAACTATGGCTACACCTTC. V and J are TRBV13 and TRBJ1-2, with D hard to call. CDR1 is PRHDT and CDR2 is FYEKMQ in the germline V gene (reference sequence). V was clipped by 4 bases and J by 2 bases, with 11 bases between them. This CDR3 region has 14 residues.

The chain joins TRBV15 to TRBJ2-1; the match to TRBD2 covers 9 bases. This CDR3 has 16 residues. The V gene's germline CDR1 is LNHNV and CDR2 YYDKDF (reference sequence). J gave up 4 bases and V 2 bases, and 6 bases lay outside the gene matches. CDR3 DNA sequence: TGTGCCACCAGCAGAAAGACTAGCGGTTCTTACAATGAGCAGTTCTTC. This codes for CATSRKTSGSYNEQFF.

This chain joins TRBV7-3 and TRBJ1-2; D is possibly TRBD1 (5 bases). The CDR3 consists of 15 residues. CDR1 is SGHTA and CDR2 is FQGTGA in the germline V gene. Between the trimmed V and J ends, which lost 1 base and 4 bases, there was a span of 13 bases. Written as DNA, the CDR3 is TGTGCCAGCAGCTTAAGTTCGGGGCGGGGCTATGGCTACACCTTC. Translated: CASSLSSGRGYGYTF.

The chain combines TRBV15 with TRBJ1-3; TRBD1 might be the D (6 bases). Germline V gene data show CDR1 as LNHNV and CDR2 as YYDKDF (reference sequence). V was pared by 0 bases and J by 2 bases, with 11 bases between. The CDR3 extends over 16 amino acids. Written as DNA, the CDR3 is TGTGCCACCAGCAGAGATGTAACAGGGACTGGAAACACCATATATTTT. Its protein is CATSRDVTGTGNTIYF.